Shown below are 22 T cell receptor beta chains from a single sample sequenced in a study of blood T cell repertoires in COVID-19. Only in-frame clones appear in the TCRdb table, and some are missing; sequencing was by immunoSEQ multiplex PCR. The data contain around 270,000 clones, approximately 86% of them singletons. Sample: peripheral blood. The receptors were gathered from a man aged 25-45 years with active or convalescent COVID-19.

The chain uses TRBV3-1 (or the pseudogene TRBV3-2) and TRBJ2-6; possible D gene TRBD1, 6 bases. V was shortened by 3 bases and J by 3 bases, with 9 bases between the two germline ends. In germline, CDR1 is LGHDT, CDR2 YNNKEL (reference sequence). The CDR3 is 15 residues long. For the CDR3, the DNA is TGTGCCAGCAGCCATACAGGGTTTGGGGCCAACGTCCTGACTTTC. It yields the protein CASSHTGFGANVLTF.

This clone came up a few times. The rearrangement joins TRBV30 to TRBJ2-7; 7 bases line up with TRBD1. This CDR3 spans 14 amino acids. Germline V gene lookup returns CDR1 GTSNPN and CDR2 SVGIG (reference sequence). Trimming at V came to 2 bases and at J to 2 bases, leaving 6 bases not matched to a gene. Here the CDR3 reads CAWSSGTVPYEQYF. In DNA, the CDR3 is TGTGCCTGGAGTTCCGGGACAGTCCCCTACGAGCAGTACTTC.

The gene calls are TRBV4-3 and TRBJ2-7; a weak D match, TRBD1 (6 bases). Germline CDR1 reads LGHNA; CDR2 reads YSLEER. Deletions cut 3 bases from V and 4 bases from J, with 13 bases between. There are 14 residues in the CDR3. In DNA, the CDR3 is TGCGCCAGCAGCCAGGAACGCAGGGGTTACGAGCAGTACTTC. Translated: CASSQERRGYEQYF.

CDR3 in DNA: TGTGCCAGCAGTAGAACAGGGGCGAACTCTGGAAACACCATATATTTT. Translating it yields CASSRTGANSGNTIYF. V gene TRBV28 combines with J gene TRBJ1-3, with 7 bases aligning to TRBD1. This CDR3 is 16 amino acids long. Germline loops: CDR1 MDHEN, CDR2 SYDVKM. V gave up 5 bases and J gave up 0 bases; unmatched junction bases: 7.

The chain is built from TRBV5-1 and TRBJ1-2; a possible D gene is TRBD1 (5 bases). Germline V lookup: CDR1 SGHRS, CDR2 YFSETQ. Deletions cut 0 bases from V and 4 bases from J, with 13 bases between. The CDR3 covers 15 residues. CDR3 nucleotide sequence: TGCGCCAGCAGCTTGGAGGCAGGGTTTGCCTATGGCTACACCTTC. It yields the protein CASSLEAGFAYGYTF.

This clone was observed a single time. This CDR3 reads CASSTIQGYGYTF. CDR3 sequence (DNA): TGTGCCAGCAGTACGATACAGGGGTATGGCTACACCTTC. The gene calls are TRBV6-5 and TRBJ1-2, with 7 nucleotides matching TRBD1. The germline V gene encodes CDR1 MNHEY and CDR2 SVGAGI. The V segment lost 5 bases and the J segment 5 bases; nucleotides outside the gene matches: 5. The CDR3 is 13 amino acids.

The chain recombines TRBV5-6 with TRBJ2-7, with TRBD1 matching 9 bases. CDR1 is SGHDT, CDR2 YYEEEE, per germline. The ends lost 7 bases at V and 5 bases at J; junction bases unmatched: 4. The CDR3 sequence is 12 residues long. Here the CDR3 reads CASGQGSDEQYF. Written as DNA, the CDR3 is TGTGCCAGCGGACAGGGGTCTGACGAGCAGTACTTC.

The chain carries TRBV7-8 and TRBJ1-1, with 8 nucleotides matching TRBD1. Per the germline V gene, CDR1 is SGHVS and CDR2 is FQNEAQ. The CDR3 loop spans 16 amino acids. After removal of 5 bases from V and 1 base from J, the junction contained 9 bases not matched to a gene. The CDR3 reads CASSVGTGRKNTEAFF. Here the CDR3 DNA reads TGTGCCAGCAGCGTTGGGACAGGAAGAAAGAACACTGAAGCTTTCTTT.

V usage is TRBV19 and J usage is TRBJ2-6; tentative D call: TRBD1 (6 bases). This CDR3 has 15 amino acids. V was trimmed by 1 base and J by 4 bases, leaving 8 bases between them. Per germline, CDR1 LNHDA and CDR2 SQIVND (reference sequence). CDR3 residues: CASSIGGPGANVLTF. The CDR3 coding sequence is TGTGCCAGTAGTATAGGGGGGCCAGGGGCCAACGTCCTGACTTTC.

This clone has just a few counts. The chain is built from TRBV3-1 (or the pseudogene TRBV3-2) and TRBJ1-1; D is ambiguous. This CDR3 region has 14 residues. The germline V and J ends were trimmed by 0 bases and 3 bases, with 8 bases remaining between them. In germline, CDR1 is LGHDT, CDR2 YNNKEL (reference sequence). The CDR3 DNA follows: TGTGCCAGCAGCCAAGAGACGGGGTACACTGAAGCTTTCTTT. Translated, it gives CASSQETGYTEAFF.

This rearrangement joins TRBV3-1 (or the pseudogene TRBV3-2) to TRBJ2-1; 15 nucleotides agree with TRBD2. Unmatched junction bases numbered 5, after V lost 7 bases and J lost 7 bases. This CDR3 is built from 15 residues. Germline V gene lookup returns CDR1 LGHDT and CDR2 YNNKEL (reference sequence). The CDR3 bases are TGTGCCAGCAAGGGGACTAGCGGGGGGATAAATGAGCAGTTCTTC. It encodes CASKGTSGGINEQFF.

The V and J genes are TRBV2 and TRBJ2-5; 9 nucleotides align to TRBD2. CDR1 and CDR2 from the germline V gene are SNHLY and FYNNEI. The ends lost 7 bases at V and 1 base at J; junction bases unmatched: 10. CDR3 length equals 16 residues. CDR3 sequence: CASTGASGGFQETQYF. For the CDR3, the DNA is TGTGCCAGCACGGGTGCGAGCGGGGGGTTCCAAGAGACCCAGTACTTC.

V and J are TRBV4-3 and TRBJ1-5; no definite D call. V was clipped by 0 bases and J by 0 bases, with 9 bases between them. Per the germline V gene, CDR1 is LGHNA and CDR2 is YSLEER. The CDR3 contains 16 residues. CDR3 residues: CASSQDLSSSNQPQHF. The CDR3 nucleotides are TGCGCCAGCAGCCAAGATCTTTCGAGTAGCAATCAGCCCCAGCATTTT.

V is TRBV5-6 and J is TRBJ1-1; 8 bases are a match to TRBD1. This CDR3 spans 16 amino acids. J was trimmed by 0 bases and V by 2 bases; bases with no gene match: 6. CDR1 and CDR2 from the germline V gene are SGHDT and YYEEEE. The CDR3 loop reads CASSFWTGHMNTEAFF. The CDR3 nucleotides are TGTGCCAGCAGCTTTTGGACAGGGCACATGAACACTGAAGCTTTCTTT.

The chain uses TRBV6-5 and TRBJ1-6; 7 nucleotides line up with TRBD1. Trimming at V came to 4 bases and at J to 4 bases, leaving 4 bases not matched to a gene. The CDR3 extends over 15 amino acids. Germline lookup yields CDR1 MNHEY and CDR2 SVGAGI. CDR3 sequence: CASSSTGQYNSPLHF. DNA for the CDR3: TGTGCCAGCAGTTCAACGGGACAGTATAATTCACCCCTCCACTTT.

The chain has TRBV19 and TRBJ1-6, with 10 bases lining up with TRBD1. Germline trimming cut 9 bases from V and 14 bases from J; bases unmatched to any gene: 13. CDR1 and CDR2 from the germline V gene are LNHDA and SQIVND (reference sequence). The CDR3 runs 14 residues. The CDR3 nucleotides are TGTGCCAGCTCGAACGACAGGGGGCTACGGTCCCTCCACTTT. It encodes CASSNDRGLRSLHF.

V is TRBV12-3 or TRBV12-4 and J is TRBJ1-5; D is undetermined. Trimming took 6 bases from V and 9 from J, leaving 9 bases between them. The CDR3 sequence is 11 residues long. This chain's CDR3 is CASSDRGPQHF. The CDR3 DNA is TGTGCCAGCAGCGACCGGGGGCCCCAGCATTTT.

This clone was picked up one time. The chain's CDR3 is CASSPNRQRNTEAFF. The CDR3 bases are TGTGCCAGCAGCCCAAACCGACAGCGGAACACTGAAGCTTTCTTT. The chain has TRBV11-2 and TRBJ1-1; possible D gene TRBD1, 5 bases. V lost 5 bases, J lost 1 base, and 14 bases lay in between. Germline CDR1 is SGHAT and CDR2 is FQNNGV. The CDR3 extends over 15 amino acids.

This chain links TRBV4-2 with TRBJ2-1, with TRBD2 identical over 9 bases. CDR3 length equals 16 residues. CDR1 is LGHNA and CDR2 is YNFKEQ in the germline V gene. After removal of 2 bases from V and 10 bases from J, the junction contained 12 bases not matched to a gene. The CDR3 loop is CASSQPRRGGLVEQFF. Written as DNA, the CDR3 is TGTGCCAGCAGCCAACCCCGGCGGGGGGGCCTAGTAGAGCAGTTCTTC.

This clone was recorded once. The V call is TRBV25-1, the J call TRBJ1-1; 9 bases map to TRBD1. CDR1 and CDR2 from the germline V gene are MGHDK and SYGVNS. J was trimmed by 2 bases and V by 4 bases; bases with no gene match: 2. This CDR3 is built from 14 residues. This CDR3 is CASSATGGNTEAFF. In DNA form, the CDR3 reads TGTGCCAGCAGTGCGACAGGGGGTAACACTGAAGCTTTCTTT.

The chain uses TRBV7-8 and TRBJ2-3; D may be TRBD2 (7 bases). Germline loops: CDR1 SGHVS, CDR2 FQNEAQ. The CDR3 sequence is 15 residues long. The ends were cut back, 4 bases at V and 3 bases at J, with 14 bases in the middle. CDR3 bases: TGTGCCAGCAGCTCCCAAAGGGGGGGGACAGATACGCAGTATTTT. It specifies CASSSQRGGTDTQYF.

This chain connects TRBV15 to TRBJ2-2; possibly TRBD1 for D (5 bases). Germline values: CDR1 LNHNV, CDR2 YYDKDF (reference sequence). The CDR3 runs 15 residues. Trimming shortened V by 0 bases and J by 6 bases, and 11 bases separated the two germline ends. Written as DNA, the CDR3 is TGTGCCACCAGCAGAGACAGTTTAGGGGCCGGGGAGCTGTTTTTT. It translates to CATSRDSLGAGELFF.